Here is one TCR beta chain with its context. Its antigen remains unknown. The read gets to within 3 residues of the CDR3 end, and the germline J gene fills in the rest. The germline V gene encodes CDR1 SGHDT and CDR2 YYEEEE. The CDR3 is made up of 15 amino acids. The data stem from a study of Tregs in tolerant kidney transplant recipients. Study-wide points: Biological reproducibility was not directly addressed, but technical replication error appeared minimal.

Mixed chimerism was transient after nonmyeloablative marrow transplants from related graft donors. Thawed PBMCs were FACS-sorted into unstimulated CD4+CD25+CD127- regulatory T cells, CD4+CD25- non-regulatory cells, CD4 and CD8 cells. Sequencing was performed with immunoSEQ multiplex PCR; in TCRdb, only in-frame clones are kept and a portion is missing. The sample has some 30,000 clones; the top ten hold roughly 1.9%. The rearrangement joins TRBV5-6 to TRBJ1-1; 8 nucleotides line up with TRBD1. The clonotype was recovered from a human patient who received a combined kidney and bone marrow transplant. A subset of T cells may come from the graft donor. The specimen was CD4+ T cells from blood (PBMCs), collected 24 months after the transplant. The CDR3 bases that were read are TGTGCCAGCAGCTTGGTGGGGCAGGGGGCAGGGGAA. It is translated as CASSLVGQGAGE. In full, the CDR3 reads CASSLVGQGAGEAFF.